Below are 3 T cell receptor beta chains sequenced from a single sample in a study of blood T cell repertoires in COVID-19. TCRdb's copy holds only in-frame clones and misses some; the assay was immunoSEQ multiplex PCR. The sample lists 15,000 to 20,000 clones, roughly nine tenths occurring once. Material: peripheral blood. The receptors stem from a man aged 70 or older with acute or convalescent COVID-19.

The chain is built from TRBV5-4 and TRBJ1-6, with D maybe TRBD1 (5 bases). V was clipped by 0 bases and J by 6 bases, with 10 bases between them. Germline lookup yields CDR1 SGHNT and CDR2 YYREEE (reference sequence). CDR3 size: 15 residues. This CDR3 reads CASSLAGGGNSPLHF. The CDR3 DNA reads TGTGCCAGCAGCTTGGCCGGGGGAGGTAATTCACCCCTCCACTTT.

The table lists this clone with a count of one. The CDR3: CSAGGVRPAGGGYNNEQFF. The CDR3 DNA follows: TGCAGCGCGGGGGGCGTTCGGCCAGCGGGAGGAGGGTACAACAATGAGCAGTTCTTC. This chain links TRBV29-1 with TRBJ2-1, with 9 bases that match TRBD2. CDR1 is SQVTM, CDR2 ANQGSEA, per germline. J lost 5 bases, V lost 7 bases, and 24 bases had no gene match. CDR3 size: 19 residues.

The J gene is TRBJ1-1, the V gene TRBV28; TRBD1 agrees at 11 bases. J lost 10 bases, V lost 5 bases, and 15 bases had no gene match. The germline V gene encodes CDR1 MDHEN and CDR2 SYDVKM. This CDR3 has 16 residues. CDR3 in amino acids: CASSTRTGGAPHAAFF. The CDR3 nucleotides are TGTGCCAGCAGTACCCGGACAGGGGGCGCCCCCCATGCAGCTTTCTTT.